The T cell receptor beta chain described here comes from a study of blood T cell repertoires in COVID-19. Whole-study context: Samples taken during acute and convalescent COVID-19 were collected in the United States, Italy and Spain.

Methods used by the authors: Amplification of reference gene primers was used by the study to estimate nucleated cell counts. Assay used: immunoSEQ multiplex PCR; TCRdb lists only in-frame clones, some missing. V, J and clone size derive from that table, while D and trimming were established from the DNA sequence. In the table there are roughly 500,000 clones, approximately 83% of which are singletons. This CDR3 is 16 amino acids long. Trimming took 5 bases from V and 5 from J; bases not matched to a gene: 11. Germline CDR1 SEHNR, CDR2 FQNEAQ (reference sequence). The sequencing input was peripheral blood. The sequence was collected from a human donor in a cohort sampled during active COVID-19. V gene TRBV7-9 combines with J gene TRBJ2-7; 11 nucleotides line up with TRBD2. CDR3 sequence reads: CASSRGTSGAGHEQYF. The CDR3 coding sequence is TGTGCCAGCAGCCGAGGGACTAGCGGAGCGGGGCACGAGCAGTACTTC.